Presented here are 8 T cell receptor beta chains from one specimen sequenced in a study of blood T cell repertoires in COVID-19. Some clones are missing from TCRdb's copy, which holds only in-frame ones; the method was immunoSEQ multiplex PCR. The profile shows fewer than 120,000 clones, around four fifths of them singletons. The material sequenced was peripheral blood. These receptors originate from a woman in her fifties or sixties with acute or convalescent COVID-19.

This clone was detected only once. The CDR3 sequence: CASSLDSPTEAFF. CDR3 in DNA: TGTGCCAGCAGCTTGGACAGCCCCACTGAAGCTTTCTTT. V and J are TRBV5-5 and TRBJ1-1; D ambiguous. Germline CDR1 is SGHKS and CDR2 is YYEKEE (reference sequence). The CDR3 sequence is 13 residues long. V was clipped by 0 bases and J by 4 bases, with 7 bases between them.

This chain joins TRBV19 and TRBJ2-1; possibly TRBD2 for D (5 bases). Germline CDR1 is LNHDA and CDR2 is SQIVND (reference sequence). Trimming removed 3 bases from V and 6 bases from J, with 9 bases in between. CDR3 length: 13 residues. As DNA, the CDR3 is TGTGCCAGTAGTATCCTCACTAGCAATGAGCAGTTCTTC. It yields the protein CASSILTSNEQFF.

The chain joins TRBV7-2 to TRBJ1-2; D is unresolved. This CDR3 has 14 residues. Trimming took 2 bases from V and 0 from J, leaving 7 bases between them. CDR1 and CDR2 from the germline V gene are SGHTA and FQGNSA. CDR3 sequence: CASSLPGTNYGYTF. Written as DNA, the CDR3 is TGTGCCAGCAGCTTACCCGGGACTAACTATGGCTACACCTTC.

This chain links TRBV7-2 with TRBJ2-5, with D possibly TRBD1 on 6 matching bases. V lost 5 bases, J lost 1 base, and 14 bases lay in between. Germline assignment: CDR1 SGHTA and CDR2 FQGNSA. The length of the CDR3 is 15 residues. DNA for the CDR3: TGTGCCAGCAGCAGCAGGGGTGGGGTCCAAGAGACCCAGTACTTC. It encodes CASSSRGGVQETQYF.

This sequence joins TRBV3-1 (or the pseudogene TRBV3-2) and TRBJ1-1; 12 bases fit TRBD1. Germline values: CDR1 LGHDT, CDR2 YNNKEL (reference sequence). Unmatched junction bases numbered 6, after V lost 5 bases and J lost 2 bases. The CDR3 is 16 amino acids. In DNA form, the CDR3 reads TGTGCCAGCAGCGAATTCGGGACAGGGGGCAACACTGAAGCTTTCTTT. Translating it yields CASSEFGTGGNTEAFF.

The rearrangement uses TRBV4-2 and TRBJ1-4, with 7 bases aligning to TRBD1. Looked up from germline, CDR1 is LGHNA and CDR2 is YNFKEQ. This CDR3 contains 15 residues. V was pared by 0 bases and J by 10 bases, with 8 bases of the junction left unmatched. The CDR3 DNA follows: TGTGCCAGCAGCCAAGATGGAGGGGGCATAGGAAAACTGTTTTTT. Translating gives CASSQDGGGIGKLFF.

V gene TRBV24-1 combines with J gene TRBJ1-4; 9 bases are shared with TRBD1. The length of the CDR3 is 17 residues. Per the germline V gene, CDR1 is KGHDR and CDR2 is SFDVKD. The J segment lost 4 bases and the V segment lost 4 bases, leaving 9 bases of the junction unmatched. DNA of the CDR3: TGTGCCACCAGTGACTCGGGACAGGGCATTCATAATGAAAAACTGTTTTTT. The encoded protein is CATSDSGQGIHNEKLFF.

This clone turned up a few times. V usage is TRBV7-9 and J usage is TRBJ1-2, with D possibly TRBD1 on 6 matching bases. The V end was cut by 5 bases, the J end by 0 bases, with 7 bases between. This CDR3 region has 13 residues. In germline, CDR1 is SEHNR, CDR2 FQNEAQ (reference sequence). The CDR3, as DNA: TGTGCCAGCAGCCGGGACACTAACTATGGCTACACCTTC. Translating it yields CASSRDTNYGYTF.